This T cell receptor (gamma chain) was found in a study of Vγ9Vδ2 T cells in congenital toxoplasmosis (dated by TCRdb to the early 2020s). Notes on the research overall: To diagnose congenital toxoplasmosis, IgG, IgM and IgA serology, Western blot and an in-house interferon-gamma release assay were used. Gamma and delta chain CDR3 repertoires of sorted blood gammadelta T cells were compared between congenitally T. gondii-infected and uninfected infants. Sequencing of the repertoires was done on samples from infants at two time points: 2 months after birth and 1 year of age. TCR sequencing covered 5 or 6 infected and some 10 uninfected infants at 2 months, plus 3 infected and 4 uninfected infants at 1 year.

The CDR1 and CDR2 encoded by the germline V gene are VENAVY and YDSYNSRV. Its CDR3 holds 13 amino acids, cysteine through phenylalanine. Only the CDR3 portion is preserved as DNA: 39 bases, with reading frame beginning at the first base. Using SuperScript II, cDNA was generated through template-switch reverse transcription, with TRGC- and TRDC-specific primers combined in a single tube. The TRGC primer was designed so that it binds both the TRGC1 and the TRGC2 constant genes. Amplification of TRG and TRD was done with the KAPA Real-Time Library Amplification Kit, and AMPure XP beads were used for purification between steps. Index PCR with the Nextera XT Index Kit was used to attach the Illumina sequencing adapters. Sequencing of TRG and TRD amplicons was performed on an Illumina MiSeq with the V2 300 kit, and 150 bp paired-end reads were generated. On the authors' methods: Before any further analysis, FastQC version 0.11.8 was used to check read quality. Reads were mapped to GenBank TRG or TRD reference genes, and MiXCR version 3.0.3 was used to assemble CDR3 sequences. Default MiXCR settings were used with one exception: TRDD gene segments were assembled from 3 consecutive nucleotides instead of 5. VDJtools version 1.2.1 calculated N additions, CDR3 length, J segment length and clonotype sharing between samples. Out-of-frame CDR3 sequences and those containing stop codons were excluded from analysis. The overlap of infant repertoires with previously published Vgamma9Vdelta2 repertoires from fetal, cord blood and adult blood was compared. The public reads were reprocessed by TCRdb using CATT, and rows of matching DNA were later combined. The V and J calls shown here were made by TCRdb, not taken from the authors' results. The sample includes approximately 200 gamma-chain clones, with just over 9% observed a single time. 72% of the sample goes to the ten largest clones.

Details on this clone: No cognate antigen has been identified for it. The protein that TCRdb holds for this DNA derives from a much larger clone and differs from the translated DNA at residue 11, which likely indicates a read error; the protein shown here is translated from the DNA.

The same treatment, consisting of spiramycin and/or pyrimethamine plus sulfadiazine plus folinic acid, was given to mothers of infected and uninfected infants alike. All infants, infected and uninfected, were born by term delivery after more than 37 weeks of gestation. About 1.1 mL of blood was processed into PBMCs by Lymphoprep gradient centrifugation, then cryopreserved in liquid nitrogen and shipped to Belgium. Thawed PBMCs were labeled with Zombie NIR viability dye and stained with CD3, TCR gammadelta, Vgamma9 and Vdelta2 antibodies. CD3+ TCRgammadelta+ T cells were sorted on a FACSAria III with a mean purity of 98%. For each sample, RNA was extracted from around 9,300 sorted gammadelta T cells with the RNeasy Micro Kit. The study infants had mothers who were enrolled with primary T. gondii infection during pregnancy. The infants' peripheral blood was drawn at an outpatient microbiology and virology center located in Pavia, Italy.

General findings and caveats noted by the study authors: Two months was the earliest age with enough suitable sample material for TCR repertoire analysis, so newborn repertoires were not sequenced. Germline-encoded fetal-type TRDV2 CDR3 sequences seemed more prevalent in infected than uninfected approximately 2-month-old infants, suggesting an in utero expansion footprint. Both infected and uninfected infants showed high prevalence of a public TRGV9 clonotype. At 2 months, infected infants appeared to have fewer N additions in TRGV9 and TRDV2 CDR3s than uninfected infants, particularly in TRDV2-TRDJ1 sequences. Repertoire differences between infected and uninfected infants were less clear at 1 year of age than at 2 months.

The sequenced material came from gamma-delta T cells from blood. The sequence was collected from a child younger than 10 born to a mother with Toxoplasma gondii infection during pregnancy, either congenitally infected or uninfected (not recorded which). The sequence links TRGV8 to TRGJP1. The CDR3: CATWDTTGWFEIF. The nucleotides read TGTGCCACCTGGGATACCACTGGTTGGTTCGAGATATTT.